The 2 T cell receptor beta chains below were found in one sample sequenced in a study of T cells after somatic rescue of genetic block. Profiling relied on immunoSEQ multiplex PCR, and the TCRdb table lists in-frame clones only, not all of them. The sample shows 110,000 or so clones, 85% to 95% of them seen only once. The sample taken for sequencing was peripheral blood mononuclear cells (PBMCs). All receptors derive from a young woman.

The genes are TRBV7-2 and TRBJ2-3, with 8 bases aligning to TRBD2. The CDR3 spans 14 residues. Germline V gene lookup returns CDR1 SGHTA and CDR2 FQGNSA. V shed 5 bases and J 4 bases; nucleotides not matched to a gene: 5. This CDR3 reads CASSRTSLSDTQYF. CDR3 DNA: TGTGCCAGCAGCCGGACTAGCCTCTCAGATACGCAGTATTTT.

The chain couples TRBV7-2 to TRBJ2-3; unclear D gene. The CDR3 spans 18 residues. Germline lookup yields CDR1 SGHTA and CDR2 FQGNSA. V was trimmed by 5 bases and J by 0 bases, leaving 21 bases between them. The CDR3 loop reads CASSLNHPGPKSTDTQYF. In nucleotides, the CDR3 is TGTGCCAGCAGCCTAAATCATCCGGGCCCTAAAAGCACAGATACGCAGTATTTT.